These T cell receptor beta chains were read from a single sample in a study of T-cell memory formation after mild COVID-19. Each CDR3 protein gets one entry after TCRdb re-called the 5' RACE reads with MiXCR. The repertoire holds about half a million distinct CDR3 sequences, about 20% seen once, with 10% to 15% in the top ten. The sample consisted of PBMCs or a T cell subset sorted from them (not recorded which). These receptor sequences come from an adult woman who had mild COVID-19 (a few samples of this study predate the infection). Cell type and time point are not known. CDR3s include the opening cysteine and the closing phenylalanine or tryptophan. A D gene is named only where the DNA matches it firmly. Clone size, where shown, is once, few, many, or a class for clones that have expanded.

V: TRBV2
J: TRBJ2-1
D: -
size: few
CDR3: CASSDTGTSYNEQFF
DNA: TGTGCCAGCAGTGATACAGGAACATCCTACAATGAGCAGTTCTTC

V: TRBV7-9
J: TRBJ2-1
D: TRBD2
size: -
CDR3: CASSLGDSGSRNEQFF
DNA: TGTGCCAGCAGCTTAGGTGATAGCGGGAGCCGCAATGAGCAGTTCTTC

V: TRBV12-3/TRBV12-4
J: TRBJ2-3
D: -
size: -
CDR3: CASSSTDWPKYF
DNA: TGTGCCAGCAGTTCTACGGACTGGCCAAAGTATTTT

V: TRBV15
J: TRBJ2-1
D: TRBD1
size: few
CDR3: CATSSPGTGMVNEQFF
DNA: TGTGCCACCAGCAGTCCCGGGACAGGGATGGTCAATGAGCAGTTCTTC

V: TRBV30
J: TRBJ2-1
D: -
size: few
CDR3: CAWSSGYSYNEQFF
DNA: TGTGCCTGGAGTAGCGGATACTCCTACAATGAGCAGTTCTTC

V: TRBV4-2
J: TRBJ2-2
D: TRBD1
size: few
CDR3: CAGPGQGNTGELFF
DNA: TGTGCCGGTCCGGGACAGGGGAACACCGGGGAGCTGTTTTTT

V: TRBV10-3
J: TRBJ1-2
D: -
size: few
CDR3: CAISESTGREGYTF
DNA: TGTGCCATCAGTGAGTCGACCGGGAGAGAGGGCTACACCTTC

V: TRBV7-2
J: TRBJ2-5
D: TRBD2
size: -
CDR3: CASSLVPAGAGQETQYF
DNA: TGTGCCAGCAGCTTAGTACCAGCGGGAGCAGGGCAAGAGACCCAGTACTTC

V: TRBV20-1
J: TRBJ1-1
D: -
size: -
CDR3: CSASRGGASTEAFF
DNA: TGCAGTGCCAGCCGGGGAGGGGCAAGCACTGAAGCTTTCTTT

V: TRBV6-5
J: TRBJ2-7
D: TRBD1
size: few
CDR3: CASSTGTGSAYEQYF
DNA: TGTGCCAGCAGTACCGGGACAGGATCCGCCTACGAGCAGTACTTC

V: TRBV7-6
J: TRBJ2-5
D: -
size: few
CDR3: CASSLAGALETQYF
DNA: TGTGCCAGCAGCTTAGCGGGGGCACTAGAGACCCAGTACTTC

V: TRBV5-1
J: TRBJ2-2
D: -
size: few
CDR3: CASSLETGKTGELFF
DNA: TGCGCCAGCAGCTTGGAGACAGGCAAAACCGGGGAGCTGTTTTTT

V: TRBV3-1
J: TRBJ2-7
D: TRBD2
size: once
CDR3: CASSREGPRYEQYF
DNA: TGTGCCAGCAGCCGGGAGGGACCGCGCTACGAGCAGTACTTC

V: TRBV18
J: TRBJ1-4
D: -
size: -
CDR3: CASSPLPSPNEKLFF
DNA: TGTGCCAGCTCACCACTCCCTTCCCCTAATGAAAAACTGTTTTTT

V: TRBV7-6
J: TRBJ2-1
D: TRBD2
size: -
CDR3: CASSPPSGTGNEQFF
DNA: TGTGCCAGCAGCCCACCGAGCGGGACGGGGAATGAGCAGTTCTTC

V: TRBV3-1
J: TRBJ2-3
D: -
size: few
CDR3: CASSQGIAGATDTQYF
DNA: TGTGCCAGCAGCCAAGGCATCGCAGGCGCCACAGATACGCAGTATTTT

V: TRBV4-1
J: TRBJ2-7
D: TRBD2
size: -
CDR3: CASSHPGLVGSYEQYF
DNA: TGCGCCAGCAGCCACCCGGGACTAGTCGGTTCCTACGAGCAGTACTTC

V: TRBV30
J: TRBJ2-2
D: -
size: -
CDR3: CAWRYGNTGELFF
DNA: TGTGCCTGGAGGTACGGGAACACCGGGGAGCTGTTTTTT

V: TRBV12-3/TRBV12-4
J: TRBJ1-2
D: -
size: many
CDR3: CASSLRQLANYGYTF
DNA: TGTGCCAGCAGTTTAAGACAGTTAGCTAACTATGGCTACACCTTC

V: TRBV12-3/TRBV12-4
J: TRBJ2-5
D: -
size: -
CDR3: CASRRGPGETQYF
DNA: TGTGCCAGCAGACGGGGGCCGGGGGAGACCCAGTACTTC

V: TRBV15
J: TRBJ2-3
D: -
size: few
CDR3: CATSRDRRDTQYF
DNA: TGTGCCACCAGCAGAGATCGTCGGGATACGCAGTATTTT

V: TRBV12-5
J: TRBJ2-1
D: TRBD1
size: -
CDR3: CASGLVLQGSGNEQFF
DNA: TGTGCTAGTGGTTTGGTACTACAGGGGTCAGGCAATGAGCAGTTCTTC

V: TRBV12-3/TRBV12-4
J: TRBJ2-1
D: TRBD2
size: few
CDR3: CASSSLSGGRRDEQFF
DNA: TGTGCCAGCAGTTCACTTAGCGGGGGTCGTAGAGATGAGCAGTTCTTC

V: TRBV6-1
J: TRBJ2-2
D: -
size: -
CDR3: CASSERVEELFF
DNA: TGTGCCAGCAGTGAAAGGGTAGAGGAGCTGTTTTTT

V: TRBV5-1
J: TRBJ1-1
D: -
size: few
CDR3: CASSLTGHTEAFF
DNA: TGCGCCAGCAGTCTTACAGGGCACACTGAAGCTTTCTTT

V: TRBV20-1
J: TRBJ2-7
D: -
size: few
CDR3: CSAKRVSYEQYF
DNA: TGCAGTGCTAAAAGGGTCTCCTACGAGCAGTACTTC

V: TRBV7-2
J: TRBJ2-7
D: -
size: few
CDR3: CASSLGAVPGAYEQYF
DNA: TGTGCCAGCAGCTTAGGGGCGGTCCCGGGCGCCTACGAGCAGTACTTC

V: TRBV7-3
J: TRBJ2-1
D: -
size: -
CDR3: CASSLFSGSYNEQFF
DNA: TGTGCCAGCAGCTTATTTAGCGGCTCCTACAATGAGCAGTTCTTC

V: TRBV9
J: TRBJ1-5
D: -
size: few
CDR3: CASSVAGEPYQPQHF
DNA: TGTGCCAGCAGCGTAGCTGGGGAACCATATCAGCCCCAGCATTTT

V: TRBV12-3/TRBV12-4
J: TRBJ2-1
D: -
size: few
CDR3: CASSHPTGRGEQFF
DNA: TGTGCCAGCAGTCACCCGACAGGCAGAGGAGAGCAGTTCTTC

V: TRBV7-9
J: TRBJ2-1
D: TRBD2
size: -
CDR3: CASRSTSGRGNEQFF
DNA: TGTGCCAGCCGCTCCACTAGCGGGAGAGGAAATGAGCAGTTCTTC

V: TRBV12-3/TRBV12-4
J: TRBJ1-1
D: -
size: once
CDR3: CASSFSTGRDTEAFF
DNA: TGTGCCAGCAGTTTTTCTACAGGCCGGGACACTGAAGCTTTCTTT

V: TRBV6-5
J: TRBJ2-1
D: -
size: few
CDR3: CASRPPGAHEQFF
DNA: TGTGCCAGCAGACCCCCAGGGGCCCATGAGCAGTTCTTC

V: TRBV18
J: TRBJ2-1
D: TRBD2
size: -
CDR3: CASSPSLTSGKTTYNEQFF
DNA: TGTGCCAGCTCACCCTCCTTGACTAGCGGGAAGACCACCTACAATGAGCAGTTCTTC

V: TRBV6-1
J: TRBJ1-2
D: TRBD1
size: -
CDR3: CASSDLQELDRVGGYTF
DNA: TGTGCCAGCAGCGATTTACAGGAATTGGACAGGGTGGGTGGCTACACCTTC

V: TRBV6-2/TRBV6-3
J: TRBJ2-3
D: TRBD2
size: few
CDR3: CASTASGRALWQKSDTQYF
DNA: TGTGCCAGCACCGCTAGCGGGAGGGCCCTATGGCAAAAATCAGATACGCAGTATTTT

V: TRBV12-3/TRBV12-4
J: TRBJ2-7
D: -
size: -
CDR3: CASSFSASYEQYF
DNA: TGTGCCAGCAGTTTTTCCGCTTCCTACGAGCAGTACTTC

V: TRBV12-3/TRBV12-4
J: TRBJ2-5
D: TRBD1
size: few
CDR3: CASSPTGQGETQYF
DNA: TGTGCCAGCAGCCCTACCGGACAGGGAGAGACCCAGTACTTC

V: TRBV30
J: TRBJ1-2
D: TRBD1
size: -
CDR3: CAWTRTGDNYGYTF
DNA: TGTGCCTGGACCCGGACAGGGGACAACTATGGCTACACCTTC

V: TRBV7-9
J: TRBJ2-3
D: TRBD2
size: -
CDR3: CASSLGGGRLSDTQYF
DNA: TGTGCCAGCAGCTTAGGTGGCGGGAGGTTATCAGATACGCAGTATTTT

V: TRBV27
J: TRBJ1-6
D: -
size: few
CDR3: CASSPRSQNSPLHF
DNA: TGTGCCAGCAGCCCACGTAGCCAGAATTCACCCCTCCACTTT

V: TRBV20-1
J: TRBJ1-1
D: -
size: -
CDR3: CSARDAQGGDEAFF
DNA: TGCAGTGCTAGGGATGCCCAGGGAGGGGATGAAGCTTTCTTT

V: TRBV4-1
J: TRBJ1-1
D: -
size: few
CDR3: CASSQDAGDTEAFF
DNA: TGCGCCAGCAGCCAAGATGCAGGGGACACTGAAGCTTTCTTT

V: TRBV18
J: TRBJ2-7
D: -
size: -
CDR3: CASSPVDVEGLLEQYF
DNA: TGTGCCAGCTCCCCCGTTGATGTAGAAGGTCTACTCGAGCAGTACTTC

V: TRBV19
J: TRBJ1-1
D: -
size: -
CDR3: CASSIGLAAGNTEAFF
DNA: TGTGCCAGTAGTATTGGGCTGGCGGCGGGTAACACTGAAGCTTTCTTT

V: TRBV15
J: TRBJ1-1
D: -
size: few
CDR3: CATSRGQNWDYSEAFF
DNA: TGTGCCACCAGCAGAGGACAGAACTGGGATTACTCTGAAGCTTTCTTT

V: TRBV7-2
J: TRBJ2-5
D: TRBD2
size: -
CDR3: CASSVERERAQYF
DNA: TGTGCCAGCAGCGTCGAGCGGGAGAGGGCCCAGTACTTC

V: TRBV6-5
J: TRBJ2-3
D: -
size: few
CDR3: CATGRGEDTQYF
DNA: TGTGCCACCGGACGGGGCGAAGATACGCAGTATTTT

V: TRBV2
J: TRBJ2-3
D: -
size: -
CDR3: CASSGAAQDTQYF
DNA: TGTGCCAGCAGTGGGGCAGCTCAAGATACGCAGTATTTT

V: TRBV3-1
J: TRBJ2-7
D: -
size: few
CDR3: CASSPATGVGEQYF
DNA: TGTGCCAGCAGCCCGGCGACAGGAGTAGGGGAGCAGTACTTC

V: TRBV7-2
J: TRBJ1-2
D: TRBD1
size: -
CDR3: CASSIGTGTNYGYTF
DNA: TGTGCCAGCAGCATCGGGACAGGGACTAACTATGGCTACACCTTC

V: TRBV5-1
J: TRBJ1-6
D: TRBD1
size: few
CDR3: CASTDRENSPLHF
DNA: TGCGCCAGCACTGACAGGGAAAATTCACCCCTCCACTTT